This entry lists 17 T cell receptor beta chains sequenced from one sample in a study of response to subunit inactivated influenza vaccine (dated by TCRdb to the late 2010s). Receptors were amplified or captured by RT-PCR. Sequencing relied on an Illumina HiSeq 2500. Through fastp at Q25 and MiXCR, TCRdb rebuilt clones from the public reads, retaining in-frame beta chains. One record per CDR3 amino acid sequence lists the most common genes and DNA. The sample includes just under 550,000 distinct CDR3 sequences, with 20% to 25% observed a single time. Of the sample, around 2.8% falls within the top ten clones. This sample was shared with a second study, whose subject was T cells expressing NK-cell markers. The second paper states: 5'RACE template switching, by which a universal primer site and unique molecular identifiers were added, was used to make TCR beta cDNA libraries.

The input for sequencing was CD4+ T cells sorted from PBMCs, taken 11 to 12 days after vaccination. These receptors came from a man aged 45-65 years who received an inactivated influenza vaccine. Donor details come from another sample of the same person, matched by shared clones.

The chain couples TRBV29-1 to TRBJ2-5; D may be TRBD1 (6 bases). Between the trimmed V and J ends, which lost 0 bases and 2 bases, there was a span of 13 bases. The CDR3 length is 15 residues. Germline CDR1 and CDR2: SQVTM and ANQGSEA. CDR3 sequence reads: CSVEDMRQAQETQYF. CDR3 sequence (DNA): TGCAGCGTTGAAGATATGAGACAGGCGCAAGAGACCCAGTACTTC.

This clonotype was seen a handful of times. The chain is built from TRBV5-5 and TRBJ1-4, with D perhaps TRBD1 (6 bases). V lost 1 base, J lost 4 bases, and 17 bases lay in between. The CDR3 is made up of 17 amino acids. Germline V gives CDR1 SGHKS, CDR2 YYEKEE (reference sequence). The CDR3 spells CASSLNPPDRYNEKLFF. The DNA of the CDR3 is TGTGCCAGCAGCTTGAATCCTCCGGACAGATATAATGAAAAACTGTTTTTT.

The V call is TRBV2, the J call TRBJ1-1; TRBD1 matches 7 bases. V was pared by 4 bases and J by 4 bases, with 6 bases of the junction left unmatched. Germline CDR1 and CDR2: SNHLY and FYNNEI. The CDR3 loop spans 14 amino acids. The chain's CDR3 is CASSGTRGSTEAFF. As DNA, the CDR3 is TGTGCCAGCAGTGGGACCAGGGGGAGCACTGAAGCTTTCTTT.

This clonotype was recorded a few times. The V gene is TRBV7-2, the J gene TRBJ2-1, with 14 nucleotides matching TRBD2. With 1 base clipped from V and 5 bases from J, the junction kept 4 bases outside the gene matches. The CDR3 spans 17 residues. From germline, CDR1 is SGHTA and CDR2 FQGNSA. The CDR3: CASSLGWGLAGDNEQFF. CDR3 DNA sequence: TGTGCCAGCAGCTTAGGTTGGGGACTAGCGGGAGACAATGAGCAGTTCTTC.

This clonotype occurred a few times. This sequence joins TRBV20-1 and TRBJ1-5, with D possibly TRBD1 on 6 matching bases. Per the germline V gene, CDR1 is DFQATT and CDR2 is SNEGSKA (reference sequence). Deletions cut 1 base from V and 2 bases from J, with 12 bases between. The CDR3 is 15 residues long. The CDR3 region is CSARAGGEGNQPQHF. The CDR3 DNA sequence: TGCAGTGCTAGAGCTGGGGGCGAGGGCAATCAGCCCCAGCATTTT.

The chain combines TRBV5-1 with TRBJ2-3, with TRBD2 identical over 8 bases. The CDR3 is 15 residues long. Germline CDR1 reads SGHRS; CDR2 reads YFSETQ. V trimming: 5 bases; J trimming: 2 bases; junction bases outside the gene matches: 7. The CDR3 DNA is TGCGCCAGCAGAACACTAGCGGTCCCCACAGATACGCAGTATTTT. It encodes CASRTLAVPTDTQYF.

There are a few counts of this clonotype. The chain's CDR3 is CASSQDGKNTQYF. The CDR3 bases are TGTGCCAGCAGCCAAGATGGAAAAAATACGCAGTATTTT. The J gene is TRBJ2-3, the V gene TRBV3-1; D is undetermined. Germline assignment: CDR1 LGHDT and CDR2 YNNKEL (reference sequence). Trimming took off 0 bases at V and 7 bases at J, with 8 bases between the two ends. There are 13 residues in the CDR3.

This chain links TRBV6-1 with TRBJ2-7; 7 bases map to TRBD1. This CDR3 contains 13 residues. Trimming at V came to 4 bases and at J to 6 bases, leaving 6 bases not matched to a gene. Per the germline V gene, CDR1 is MNHNS and CDR2 is SASEGT. DNA for the CDR3: TGTGCCAGCAGTGGGACAGGTTCGGGCGAGCAGTACTTC. This translates into CASSGTGSGEQYF.

The V and J genes are TRBV28 and TRBJ1-6; 7 nucleotides line up with TRBD1. Trimming at V came to 6 bases and at J to 3 bases, leaving 11 bases not matched to a gene. The CDR3 has 17 amino acids. CDR1 and CDR2 (germline): MDHEN, SYDVKM. The CDR3 DNA follows: TGTGCCAGCAGCGTACCGGGACAGACCTTCTATAATTCACCCCTCCACTTT. Translation: CASSVPGQTFYNSPLHF.

The table lists this clonotype with a few counts. The J gene is TRBJ2-7, the V gene TRBV28; possibly TRBD1 or TRBD2 for D (5 bases each). Trimming took off 6 bases at V and 2 bases at J, with 14 bases between the two ends. From germline, CDR1 is MDHEN and CDR2 SYDVKM. CDR3 length equals 14 residues. The CDR3 loop reads CASSNGALPYEQYF. As DNA, the CDR3 is TGTGCCAGCAGCAACGGGGCCCTTCCCTACGAGCAGTACTTC.

V and J are TRBV2 and TRBJ1-5; no firm D call. This CDR3 has 14 amino acids. Germline CDR1 is SNHLY and CDR2 is FYNNEI. Trimming left V 5 bases short and J 2 bases short, with 10 bases between. In nucleotides, the CDR3 is TGTGCCAGCAGTCAGTCGGTTGGCAATCAGCCCCAGCATTTT. Its protein is CASSQSVGNQPQHF.

This chain uses TRBV6-5 with TRBJ2-5, with a tentative D call TRBD2 (5 bases). The CDR3 contains 15 residues. V shed 3 bases and J shed 4 bases, with 15 bases lying between them. Germline V CDR1 and CDR2: MNHEY, SVGAGI. The CDR3 spells CASSYYGLGSETQYF. The CDR3 DNA sequence: TGTGCCAGCAGTTATTACGGACTGGGGTCAGAGACCCAGTACTTC.

The rearrangement links TRBV3-1 to TRBJ2-3, with 9 bases lining up with TRBD2. The CDR3 is made up of 16 amino acids. The germline gives CDR1 LGHDT, CDR2 YNNKEL (reference sequence). V lost 4 bases, J lost 3 bases, and 8 bases stayed unmatched. The DNA for the CDR3 is TGTGCCAGCAGCCCGATAGCGGGAGTCGGGACAGATACGCAGTATTTT. Translating it yields CASSPIAGVGTDTQYF.

The gene calls are TRBV20-1 and TRBJ1-5, with 9 bases lining up with TRBD1. There are 14 residues in the CDR3. Unmatched junction bases numbered 6, after V lost 6 bases and J lost 3 bases. Germline values: CDR1 DFQATT, CDR2 SNEGSKA (reference sequence). CDR3 sequence reads: CSANTGGNNQPQHF. The DNA of the CDR3 is TGCAGTGCAAACACAGGGGGCAACAATCAGCCCCAGCATTTT.

The genes are TRBV11-2 and TRBJ2-5; D uncertain. This CDR3 is built from 14 residues. Germline V lookup: CDR1 SGHAT, CDR2 FQNNGV. The germline V and J ends were trimmed by 5 bases and 5 bases, with 15 bases remaining between them. The CDR3 here is CASSHLGLLETQYF. The CDR3 DNA sequence: TGTGCCAGCAGCCATCTGGGTCTATTGGAGACCCAGTACTTC.

This chain joins TRBV6-5 and TRBJ2-1, with D uncertain. V was cut by 1 base and J by 10 bases, with 14 bases left in between. Germline CDR1 reads MNHEY; CDR2 reads SVGAGI. This CDR3 spans 14 amino acids. The CDR3 region is CASSYFLTSQEQFF. The DNA for the CDR3 is TGTGCCAGCAGTTACTTTCTTACATCCCAAGAGCAGTTCTTC.

This clonotype turned up a few times. The rearrangement links TRBV7-2 to TRBJ2-7; D gene ambiguous. Trimming cost V 5 bases and J 7 bases, with 12 bases left between them. CDR1 is SGHTA and CDR2 is FQGNSA in the germline V gene. This CDR3 is 12 amino acids long. The CDR3: CASSLMSWEQYF. For the CDR3, the DNA is TGTGCCAGCAGCCTGATGTCATGGGAGCAGTACTTC.